These T cell receptor beta chains were read from a single sample in a study of long-term antiretroviral therapy in people with HIV. Assay used: immunoSEQ multiplex PCR; TCRdb lists only in-frame clones, some missing. The table lists about 35,000 clones, 60% to 75% of them singletons. The specimen was unsorted PBMCs, collected 3 years after starting antiretroviral therapy. These receptors came from a man aged 50 or older with HIV. Both conserved end residues are part of each CDR3. D genes are given only for firm matches. Expanded clones get a size class; other rows say once, few or many, or leave the size out.

j_gene	d_gene	v_gene	abundance	CDR3nt	CDR3aa
TRBJ1-1	-	TRBV23-1	-	TGCGCCAGCAGTCACCCGGACGGCACTGAAGCTTTCTTT	CASSHPDGTEAFF
TRBJ1-1	-	TRBV19	-	TGTGCCAGTACCACGGCGGCGGGTCGGATGGGTACTGAAGCTTTCTTT	CASTTAAGRMGTEAFF
TRBJ2-3	TRBD2	TRBV29-1	-	TGCAGCCTCCGAGGACTAGCGGGGGGAATCGGGAGTCCGCAGTATTTT	CSLRGLAGGIGSPQYF
TRBJ2-7	-	TRBV11-2	-	TGTGCCAGCAGCTTCCCCCAGGCGTTAAGCGCGGGCTACGAGCAGTACTTC	CASSFPQALSAGYEQYF
TRBJ1-5	-	TRBV5-5	-	TGTGCCAGCAGCGGGGGGACACCCCGGCAGCCCCAGCATTTT	CASSGGTPRQPQHF
TRBJ2-3	-	TRBV5-1	-	TGCGCCAGCAGCTTGGCCACCGAAGATACGCAGTATTTT	CASSLATEDTQYF
TRBJ2-7	-	TRBV10-3	few	TGTGCCATCGGACGGGCGTCGGGGGAGCAGTACTTC	CAIGRASGEQYF
TRBJ2-5	TRBD2	TRBV5-1	-	TGCGCCAGCAGCTTGATGGGAGGGGCCGCAGAGACCCAGTACTTC	CASSLMGGAAETQYF
TRBJ2-3	-	TRBV2	once	TGTGCCAGCAGCTACACAGATACGCAGTATTTT	CASSYTDTQYF
TRBJ2-7	TRBD1	TRBV2	-	TGTGCCAGCAATAAGGGACAGGGGGCCGACGAGCAGTACTTC	CASNKGQGADEQYF
TRBJ2-7	TRBD2	TRBV5-4	-	TGTGCCAGCAGCTCGACTAGCGACGACGAGCAGTACTTC	CASSSTSDDEQYF
TRBJ2-2	-	TRBV4-1	-	TGCGCCAGCAGCCAAGTCGGCGAACCTACCGGGGAGCTGTTTTTT	CASSQVGEPTGELFF
TRBJ2-3	TRBD2	TRBV7-9	-	TGTGCCAGCAGCGGGGGACTAGCGGGGAAAGATACGCAGTATTTT	CASSGGLAGKDTQYF
TRBJ2-1	-	TRBV4-1	-	TGCGCCAGCAGCCAAGATCAATTAGAGGGTTACAATGAGCAGTTCTTC	CASSQDQLEGYNEQFF
TRBJ2-1	-	TRBV7-9	-	TGTGCCAGCAGCTCAGACTACCCTTACAATGAGCAGTTCTTC	CASSSDYPYNEQFF
TRBJ2-3	-	TRBV5-1	-	TGCGCCAGCAGCCCCCGAGGGGACCGAACAGATACGCAGTATTTT	CASSPRGDRTDTQYF
TRBJ2-1	TRBD2	TRBV6-4	-	TGTGCCAGCAGTGACTCTAGCGGGGGGGCCAATGAGCAGTTCTTC	CASSDSSGGANEQFF
TRBJ2-7	TRBD2	TRBV5-1	few	TGCGCCAGCAGCTTAGCGGGAGGAACCTACGAGCAGTACTTC	CASSLAGGTYEQYF
TRBJ1-1	-	TRBV7-2	once	TGTGCCAGCAGCTTATACATGAACACTGAAGCTTTCTTT	CASSLYMNTEAFF
TRBJ1-5	-	TRBV21-1	-	TGTGCCAGCAGCAGAGGAGTTGGGGGGAGGAAGGATCAGCCCCAGCATTTT	CASSRGVGGRKDQPQHF
TRBJ1-2	-	TRBV5-6	-	TGTGCCAGCAGCTACGACCACGGATGGACCTTC	CASSYDHGWTF
TRBJ2-7	TRBD1	TRBV27	-	TGTGCCAGCAGTTTACAAGGAGACAGGGGGTACGAGCAGTACTTC	CASSLQGDRGYEQYF
TRBJ2-1	TRBD1	TRBV29-1	-	TGCAGCGTAGGACAGGGAGCAGGGGCCTACAATGAGCAGTTCTTC	CSVGQGAGAYNEQFF
TRBJ2-7	TRBD2	TRBV27	-	TGTGCCAGCAAAACGGGAGGACCAATCTACGAGCAGTACTTC	CASKTGGPIYEQYF
TRBJ1-2	-	TRBV28	-	TGTGCCAGCAGTTCTGGGGGGGCCTATGGCTACACCTTC	CASSSGGAYGYTF
TRBJ2-7	-	TRBV21-1	-	TGTGCCAGCAGCAAGAATAGGGCGGGACAGCGTTCCTACGAGCAGTACTTC	CASSKNRAGQRSYEQYF
TRBJ2-2	-	TRBV6-5	-	TGTGCCAGCAGTCAAGTTACACATACCGGGGAGCTGTTTTTT	CASSQVTHTGELFF
TRBJ2-7	-	TRBV4-1	-	TGCGCCAGCAGCCAAGATCAGAACCGTCCCTGGGGCTACGAGCAGTACTTC	CASSQDQNRPWGYEQYF
TRBJ1-4	-	TRBV2	-	TGTGCCAGCAGGACAGAATGGGATGGGGAAAAACTGTTTTTT	CASRTEWDGEKLFF
TRBJ1-2	TRBD1	TRBV9	few	TGTGCCAGCAGCCCGGGACAGGTGTCTAATGGCTACACCTTC	CASSPGQVSNGYTF
TRBJ2-3	TRBD2	TRBV2	-	TGTGCCAGCAGTACTAGCGGGGTGGTAACAGATACGCAGTATTTT	CASSTSGVVTDTQYF
TRBJ1-2	TRBD1	TRBV7-2	-	TGTGCCAGCAGCTTAGAAGGAGGGGGCCTCTATGGCTACACCTTC	CASSLEGGGLYGYTF
TRBJ2-3	-	TRBV7-3	-	TGTGCCAGCAGCCCCGAGATCACAGATACGCAGTATTTT	CASSPEITDTQYF
TRBJ2-1	TRBD2	TRBV11-2	-	TGTGCCAGCAGTTATAGCGGGGGCAATGAGCAGTTCTTC	CASSYSGGNEQFF
TRBJ1-2	-	TRBV9	few	TGTGCCAGCAGCGTATTACCGGGGGGTTCGAACTATGGCTACACCTTC	CASSVLPGGSNYGYTF
TRBJ1-5	-	TRBV30	-	TGTGCCTGGAGTCCTACAGCCAATCAGCCCCAGCATTTT	CAWSPTANQPQHF